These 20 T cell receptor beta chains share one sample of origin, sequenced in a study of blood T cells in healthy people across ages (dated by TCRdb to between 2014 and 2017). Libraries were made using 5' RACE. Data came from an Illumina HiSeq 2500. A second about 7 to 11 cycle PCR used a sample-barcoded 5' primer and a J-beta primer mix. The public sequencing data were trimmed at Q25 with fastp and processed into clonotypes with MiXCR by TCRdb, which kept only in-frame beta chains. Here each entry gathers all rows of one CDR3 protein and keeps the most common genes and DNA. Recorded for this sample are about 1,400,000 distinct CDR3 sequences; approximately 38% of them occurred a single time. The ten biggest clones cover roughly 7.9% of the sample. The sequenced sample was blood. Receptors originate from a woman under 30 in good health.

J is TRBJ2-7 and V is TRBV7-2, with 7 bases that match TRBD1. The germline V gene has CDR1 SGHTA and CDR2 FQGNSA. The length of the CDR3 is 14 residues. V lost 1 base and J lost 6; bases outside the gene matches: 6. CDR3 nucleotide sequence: TGTGCCAGCAGCTTAGGGCAGGGGGTAGCCGAGCAGTACTTC. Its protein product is CASSLGQGVAEQYF.

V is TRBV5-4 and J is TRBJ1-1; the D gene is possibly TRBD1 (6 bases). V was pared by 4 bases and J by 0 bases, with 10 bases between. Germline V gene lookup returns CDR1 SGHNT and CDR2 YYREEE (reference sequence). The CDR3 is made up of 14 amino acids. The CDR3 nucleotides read TGTGCCAGCAGCCGTCCAGGGGTGAACACTGAAGCTTTCTTT. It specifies CASSRPGVNTEAFF. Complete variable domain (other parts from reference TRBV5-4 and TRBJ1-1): ETGVTQSPTHLIKTRGQQVTLRCSSQSGHNTVSWYQQALGQGPQFIFQYYREEENGRGNFPPRFSGLQFPNYSSELNVNALELDDSALYLCASSRPGVNTEAFFGQGTRLTVV.

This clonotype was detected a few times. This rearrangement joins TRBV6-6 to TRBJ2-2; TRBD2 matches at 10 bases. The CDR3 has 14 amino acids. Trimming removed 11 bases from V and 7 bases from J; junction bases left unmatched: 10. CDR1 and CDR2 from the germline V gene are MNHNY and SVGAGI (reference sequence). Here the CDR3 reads CASGLAGVVGELFF. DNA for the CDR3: TGTGCCTCAGGGCTAGCGGGAGTTGTCGGGGAGCTGTTTTTT.

The CDR3 sequence: CASSYSLVGDTEAFF. The CDR3 bases are TGTGCCAGCAGTTACTCCCTAGTGGGCGACACTGAAGCTTTCTTT. The chain recombines TRBV6-6 with TRBJ1-1, with D hard to call. There are 15 residues in the CDR3. Trimming removed 0 bases at V and 3 bases at J, with 11 bases between. Germline assignment: CDR1 MNHNY and CDR2 SVGAGI (reference sequence).

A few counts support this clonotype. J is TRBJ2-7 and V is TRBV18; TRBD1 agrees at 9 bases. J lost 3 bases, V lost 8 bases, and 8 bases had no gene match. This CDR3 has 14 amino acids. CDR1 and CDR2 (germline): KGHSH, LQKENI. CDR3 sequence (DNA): TGTGCCAGCAGTCCTGGGGGACAGGGCTACGAGCAGTACTTC. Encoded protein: CASSPGGQGYEQYF. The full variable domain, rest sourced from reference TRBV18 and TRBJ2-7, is NAGVMQNPRHLVRRRGQEARLRCSPMKGHSHVYWYRQLPEEGLKFMVYLQKENIIDESGMPKERFSAEFPKEGPSILRIQQVVRGDSAAYFCASSPGGQGYEQYFGPGTRLTVT.

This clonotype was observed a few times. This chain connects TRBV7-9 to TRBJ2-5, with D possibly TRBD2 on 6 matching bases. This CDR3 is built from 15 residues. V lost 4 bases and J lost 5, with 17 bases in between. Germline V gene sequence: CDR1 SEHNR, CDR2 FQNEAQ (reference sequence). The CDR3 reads CASSWGGVAVETQYF. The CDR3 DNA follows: TGTGCCAGCAGCTGGGGCGGGGTAGCAGTGGAGACCCAGTACTTC.

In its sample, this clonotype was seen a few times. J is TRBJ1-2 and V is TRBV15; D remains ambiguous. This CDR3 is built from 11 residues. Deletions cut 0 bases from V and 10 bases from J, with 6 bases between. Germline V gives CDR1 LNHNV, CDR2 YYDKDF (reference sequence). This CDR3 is CATSRDQLYTF. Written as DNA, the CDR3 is TGTGCCACCAGCAGAGACCAGCTCTACACCTTC.

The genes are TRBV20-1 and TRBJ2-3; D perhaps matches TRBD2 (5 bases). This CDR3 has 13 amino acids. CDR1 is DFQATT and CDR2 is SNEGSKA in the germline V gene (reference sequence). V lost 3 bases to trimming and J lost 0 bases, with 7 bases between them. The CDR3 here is CSARKRSTDTQYF. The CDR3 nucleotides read TGCAGTGCTAGGAAGCGGAGCACAGATACGCAGTATTTT.

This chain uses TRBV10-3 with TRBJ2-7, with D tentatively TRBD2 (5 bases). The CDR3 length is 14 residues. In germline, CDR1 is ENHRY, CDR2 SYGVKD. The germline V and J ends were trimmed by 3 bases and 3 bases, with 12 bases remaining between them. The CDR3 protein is CAISDSPGFYEQYF. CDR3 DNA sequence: TGTGCCATCAGTGATTCTCCGGGATTCTACGAGCAGTACTTC.

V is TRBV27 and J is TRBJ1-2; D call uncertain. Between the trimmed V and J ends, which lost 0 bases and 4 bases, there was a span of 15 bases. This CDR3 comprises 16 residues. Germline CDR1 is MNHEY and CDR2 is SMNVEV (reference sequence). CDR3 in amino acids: CASSLSIIGPTYGYTF. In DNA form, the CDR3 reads TGTGCCAGCAGTTTATCGATTATAGGGCCTACCTATGGCTACACCTTC.

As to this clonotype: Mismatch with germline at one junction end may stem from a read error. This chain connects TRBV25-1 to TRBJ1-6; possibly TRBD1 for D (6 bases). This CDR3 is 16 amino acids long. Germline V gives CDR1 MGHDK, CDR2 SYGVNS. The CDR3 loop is CASSALGGSPTSPPHF. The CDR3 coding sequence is TGTGCCAGCAGTGCCCTAGGGGGGAGCCCTACTTCACCCCCCCACTTT.

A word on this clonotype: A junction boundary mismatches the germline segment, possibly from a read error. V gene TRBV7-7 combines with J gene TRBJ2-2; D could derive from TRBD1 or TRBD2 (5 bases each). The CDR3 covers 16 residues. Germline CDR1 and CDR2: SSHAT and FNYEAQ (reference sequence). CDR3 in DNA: TGTGCTAGCAGTTGGGGGACGTTGGCTAGTCCCGGGGAGCTGTTTTTT. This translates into CASSWGTLASPGELFF.

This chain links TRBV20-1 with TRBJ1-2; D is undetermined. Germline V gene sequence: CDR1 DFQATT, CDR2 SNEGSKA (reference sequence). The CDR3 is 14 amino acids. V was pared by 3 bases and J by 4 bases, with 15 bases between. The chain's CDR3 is CSARTIRDSYGYTF. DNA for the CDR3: TGCAGTGCTAGGACAATACGGGATTCCTATGGCTACACCTTC.

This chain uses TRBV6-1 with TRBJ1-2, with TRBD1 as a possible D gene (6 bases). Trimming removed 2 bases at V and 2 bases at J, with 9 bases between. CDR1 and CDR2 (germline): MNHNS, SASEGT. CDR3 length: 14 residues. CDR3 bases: TGTGCCAGCAGTGAATCGACAGGAAACTATGGCTACACCTTC. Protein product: CASSESTGNYGYTF.

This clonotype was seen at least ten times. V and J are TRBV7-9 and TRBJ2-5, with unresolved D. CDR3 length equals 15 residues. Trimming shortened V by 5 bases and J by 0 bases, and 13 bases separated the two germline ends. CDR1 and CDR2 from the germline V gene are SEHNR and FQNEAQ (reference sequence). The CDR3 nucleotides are TGTGCCAGCAGCCGTGTGGTTACGTACCAAGAGACCCAGTACTTC. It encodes CASSRVVTYQETQYF.

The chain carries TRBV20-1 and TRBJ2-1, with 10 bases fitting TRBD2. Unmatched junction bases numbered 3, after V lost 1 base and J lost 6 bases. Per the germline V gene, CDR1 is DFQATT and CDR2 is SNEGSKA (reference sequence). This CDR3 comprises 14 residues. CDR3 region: CSARVTSGINEQFF. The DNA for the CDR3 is TGCAGTGCTAGAGTAACTAGCGGGATCAATGAGCAGTTCTTC.

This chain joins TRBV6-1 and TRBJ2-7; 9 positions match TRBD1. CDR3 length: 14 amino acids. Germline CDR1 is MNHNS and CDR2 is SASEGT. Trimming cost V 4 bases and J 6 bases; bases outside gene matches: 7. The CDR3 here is CASSGRDRAPEQYF. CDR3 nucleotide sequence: TGTGCCAGCAGTGGCCGGGACAGGGCCCCCGAGCAGTACTTC.

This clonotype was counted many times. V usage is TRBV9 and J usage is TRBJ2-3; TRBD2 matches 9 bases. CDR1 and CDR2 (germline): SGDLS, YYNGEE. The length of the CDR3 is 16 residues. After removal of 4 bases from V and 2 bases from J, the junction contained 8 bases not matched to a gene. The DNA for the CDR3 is TGTGCCAGCAGCTCCCGGACTAGCGAGATCACAGATACGCAGTATTTT. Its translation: CASSSRTSEITDTQYF.

This chain's CDR3 is CASSLTWSGGFNNEQFF. For the CDR3, the DNA is TGTGCCAGCAGCTTGACCTGGAGCGGGGGGTTCAACAATGAGCAGTTCTTC. The genes are TRBV5-8 and TRBJ2-1; the match to TRBD2 covers 9 bases. CDR1 is SGHTS, CDR2 YDEGEE, per germline. V shed 1 base, J shed 5 bases, and the junction held 10 bases outside the gene matches. This CDR3 has 17 amino acids.

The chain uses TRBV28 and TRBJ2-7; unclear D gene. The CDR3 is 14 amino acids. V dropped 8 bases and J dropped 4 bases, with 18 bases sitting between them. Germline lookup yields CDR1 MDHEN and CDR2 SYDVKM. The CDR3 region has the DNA TGTGCCAGCCGCTCCGGGCCGGTCGATTACGAGCAGTACTTC. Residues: CASRSGPVDYEQYF.